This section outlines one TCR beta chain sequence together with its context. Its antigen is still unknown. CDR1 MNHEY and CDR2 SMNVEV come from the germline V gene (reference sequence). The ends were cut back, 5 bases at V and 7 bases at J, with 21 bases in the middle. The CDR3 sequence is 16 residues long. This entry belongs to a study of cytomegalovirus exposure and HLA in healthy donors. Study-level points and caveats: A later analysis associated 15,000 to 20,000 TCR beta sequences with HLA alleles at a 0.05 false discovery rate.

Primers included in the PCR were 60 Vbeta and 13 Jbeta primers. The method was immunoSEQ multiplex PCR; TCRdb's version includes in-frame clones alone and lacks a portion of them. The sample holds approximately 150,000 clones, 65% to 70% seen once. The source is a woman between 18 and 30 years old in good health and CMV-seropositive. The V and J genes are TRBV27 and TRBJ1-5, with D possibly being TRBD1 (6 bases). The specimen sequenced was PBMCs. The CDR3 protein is CASSPRDTQTQQPQHF. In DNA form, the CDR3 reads TGTGCCAGCAGTCCCAGGGACACCCAAACCCAACAGCCCCAGCATTTT.